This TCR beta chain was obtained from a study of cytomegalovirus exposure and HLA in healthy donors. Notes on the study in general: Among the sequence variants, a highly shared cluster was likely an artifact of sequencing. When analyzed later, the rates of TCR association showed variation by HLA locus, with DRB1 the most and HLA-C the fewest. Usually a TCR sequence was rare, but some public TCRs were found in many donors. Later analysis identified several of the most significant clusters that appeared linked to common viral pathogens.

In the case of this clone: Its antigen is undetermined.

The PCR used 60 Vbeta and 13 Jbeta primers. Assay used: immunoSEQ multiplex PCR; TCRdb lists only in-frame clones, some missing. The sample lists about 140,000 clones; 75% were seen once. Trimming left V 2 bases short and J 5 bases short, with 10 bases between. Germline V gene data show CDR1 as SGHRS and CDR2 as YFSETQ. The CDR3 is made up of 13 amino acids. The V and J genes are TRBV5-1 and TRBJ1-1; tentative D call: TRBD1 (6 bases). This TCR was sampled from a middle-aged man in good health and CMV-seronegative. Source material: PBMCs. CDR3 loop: CASSFDQGTEAFF. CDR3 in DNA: TGCGCCAGCAGCTTTGACCAGGGGACTGAAGCTTTCTTT.